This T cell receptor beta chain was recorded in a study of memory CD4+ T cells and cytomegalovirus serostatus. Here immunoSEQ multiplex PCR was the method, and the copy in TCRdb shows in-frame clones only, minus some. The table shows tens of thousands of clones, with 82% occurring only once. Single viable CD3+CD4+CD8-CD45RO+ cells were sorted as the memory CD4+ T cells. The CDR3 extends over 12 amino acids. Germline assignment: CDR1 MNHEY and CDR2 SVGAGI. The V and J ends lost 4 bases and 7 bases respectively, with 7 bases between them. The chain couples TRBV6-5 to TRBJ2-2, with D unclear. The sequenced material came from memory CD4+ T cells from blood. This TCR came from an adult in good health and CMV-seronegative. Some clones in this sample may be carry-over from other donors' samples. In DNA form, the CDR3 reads TGTGCCAGCAGTTCTCCAGGCGGGGAGCTGTTTTTT. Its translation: CASSSPGGELFF.